The source of this T cell receptor beta chain is a study of blood T cell repertoires in COVID-19. As for the study in general: There were acute and convalescent COVID-19 samples, and they came from the United States, Italy and Spain. PBMCs, B-cell-depleted T cells, or T cells provided the cDNA or gDNA that made up the material.

Original analysis: Estimated nucleated cell counts came from reference gene primer amplification. Method: immunoSEQ multiplex PCR; TCRdb's copy keeps in-frame clones and lacks some. The DNA was the basis for D and trimming; V, J and clone size are from that table. The sample shows more than 90,000 clones, about 85% of them seen only once. The V gene end was trimmed by 5 bases and the J gene end by 7 bases; junction bases not matched to a gene: 6. Germline CDR1 SNHLY, CDR2 FYNNEI. The length of the CDR3 is 15 residues. Sample: peripheral blood. The chain recombines TRBV2 with TRBJ2-7; 15 positions match TRBD2. The source of this sequence is an elderly man with acute or convalescent COVID-19. The DNA of the CDR3 is TGTGCCAGCAGTTGGACTAGCGGGAGGGCCGGGGAGCAGTACTTC. It specifies CASSWTSGRAGEQYF. Looking up the rest from reference TRBV2 and TRBJ2-7 gives the full variable domain: EPEVTQTPSHQVTQMGQEVILRCVPISNHLYFYWYRQILGQKVEFLVSFYNNEISEKSEIFDDQFSVERPDGSNFTLKIRSTKLEDSAMYFCASSWTSGRAGEQYFGPGTRLTVT.